This record concerns one T cell receptor beta chain sequence. Unique molecular identifiers featured in how the TCRbeta library was prepared. TCRdb reprocessed the PCR reads with MiXCR, giving one entry per CDR3 protein. The repertoire consists of approximately 340,000 distinct CDR3 sequences, with under 13% occurring once and the leading ten covering about 2.3%. This entry belongs to a study of T-cell reconstitution after alpha-beta-depleted transplantation in children. Trimming removed 4 bases from V and 6 bases from J, with 13 bases in between. Per the germline V gene, CDR1 is MNHEY and CDR2 is SMNVEV (reference sequence). The CDR3 runs 14 residues.

This sequence was found in a human donor who donated a stem cell graft to a child with acute lymphoblastic leukemia. The rearrangement joins TRBV27 to TRBJ1-5; a weak D match, TRBD1 (6 bases). This material consisted of PBMCs from the stem cell graft donor, taken from the stem cell graft. The CDR3 region is CASSSGVRIQPQHF. CDR3 in DNA: TGTGCCAGCAGTTCAGGGGTGAGGATTCAGCCCCAGCATTTT.